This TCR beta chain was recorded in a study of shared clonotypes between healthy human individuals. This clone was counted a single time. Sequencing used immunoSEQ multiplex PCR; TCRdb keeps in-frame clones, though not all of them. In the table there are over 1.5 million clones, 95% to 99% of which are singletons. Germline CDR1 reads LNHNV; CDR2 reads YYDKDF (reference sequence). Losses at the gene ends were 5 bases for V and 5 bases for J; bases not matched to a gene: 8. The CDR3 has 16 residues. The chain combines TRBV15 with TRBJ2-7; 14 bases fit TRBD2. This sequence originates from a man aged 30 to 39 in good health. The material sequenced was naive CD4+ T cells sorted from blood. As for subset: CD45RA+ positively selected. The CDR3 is CATSEGGLAGAHEQYF. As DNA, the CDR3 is TGTGCCACCAGCGAAGGGGGACTAGCGGGAGCCCACGAGCAGTACTTC.